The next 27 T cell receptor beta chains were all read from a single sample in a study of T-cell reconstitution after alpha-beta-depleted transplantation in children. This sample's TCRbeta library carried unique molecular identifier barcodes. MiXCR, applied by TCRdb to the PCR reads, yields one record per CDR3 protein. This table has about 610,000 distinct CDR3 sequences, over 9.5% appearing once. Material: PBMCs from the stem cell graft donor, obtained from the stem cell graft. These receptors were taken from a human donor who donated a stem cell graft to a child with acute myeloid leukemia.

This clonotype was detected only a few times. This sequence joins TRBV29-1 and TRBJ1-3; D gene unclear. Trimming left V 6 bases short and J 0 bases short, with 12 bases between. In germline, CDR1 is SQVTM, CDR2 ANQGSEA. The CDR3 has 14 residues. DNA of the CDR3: TGCAGCGTACTCATGGATCACTCTGGAAACACCATATATTTT. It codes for CSVLMDHSGNTIYF. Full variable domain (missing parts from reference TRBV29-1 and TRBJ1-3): SAVISQKPSRDICQRGTSLTIQCQVDSQVTMMFWYRQQPGQSLTLIATANQGSEATYESGFVIDKFPISRPNLTFSTLTVSNMSPEDSSIYLCSVLMDHSGNTIYFGEGSWLTVV.

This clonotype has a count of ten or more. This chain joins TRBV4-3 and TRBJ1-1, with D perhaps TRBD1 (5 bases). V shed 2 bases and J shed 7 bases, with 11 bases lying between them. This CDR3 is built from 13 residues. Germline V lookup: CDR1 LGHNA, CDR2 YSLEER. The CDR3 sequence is CASSQIAGIEAFF. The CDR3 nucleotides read TGCGCCAGCAGCCAAATAGCAGGGATTGAAGCTTTCTTT.

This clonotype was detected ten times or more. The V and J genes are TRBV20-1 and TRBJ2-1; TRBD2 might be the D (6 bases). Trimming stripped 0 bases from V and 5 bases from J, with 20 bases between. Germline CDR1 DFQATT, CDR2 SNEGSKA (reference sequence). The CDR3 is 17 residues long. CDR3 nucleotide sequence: TGCAGTGCTAGAGAGGTTCTAGCGCCGCTCTTACACAATGAGCAGTTCTTC. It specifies CSAREVLAPLLHNEQFF.

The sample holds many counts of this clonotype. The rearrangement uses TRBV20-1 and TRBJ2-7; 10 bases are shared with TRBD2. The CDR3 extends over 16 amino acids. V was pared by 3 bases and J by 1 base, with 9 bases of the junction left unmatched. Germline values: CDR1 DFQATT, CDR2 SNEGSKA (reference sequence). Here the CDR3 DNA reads TGCAGTGCTAGTCGGCTAGCGGGAGACCTATCCTACGAGCAGTACTTC. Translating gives CSASRLAGDLSYEQYF.

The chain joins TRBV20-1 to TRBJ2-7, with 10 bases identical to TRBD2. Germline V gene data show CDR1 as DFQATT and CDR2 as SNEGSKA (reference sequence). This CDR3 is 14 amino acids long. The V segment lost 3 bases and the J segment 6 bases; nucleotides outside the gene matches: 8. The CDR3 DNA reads TGCAGTGCTAGGCCGGGGCTAGCGGGAGCCGAGCAGTACTTC. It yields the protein CSARPGLAGAEQYF.

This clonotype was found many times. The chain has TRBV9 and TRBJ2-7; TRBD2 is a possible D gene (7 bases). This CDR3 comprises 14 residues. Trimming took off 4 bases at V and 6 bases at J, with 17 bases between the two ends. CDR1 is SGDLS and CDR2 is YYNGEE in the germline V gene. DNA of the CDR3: TGTGCCAGCAGCCCCGTACAGGGAGGGGGCGAGCAGTACTTC. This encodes CASSPVQGGGEQYF.

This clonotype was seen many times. The CDR3 region is CSAPNDRGWYEQYF. The DNA of the CDR3 is TGCAGTGCTCCTAACGACAGGGGGTGGTACGAGCAGTACTTC. V is TRBV20-1 and J is TRBJ2-7; 9 nucleotides line up with TRBD1. V shed 5 bases, J shed 4 bases, and the junction held 9 bases outside the gene matches. CDR1 and CDR2 from the germline V gene are DFQATT and SNEGSKA (reference sequence). This CDR3 comprises 14 residues.

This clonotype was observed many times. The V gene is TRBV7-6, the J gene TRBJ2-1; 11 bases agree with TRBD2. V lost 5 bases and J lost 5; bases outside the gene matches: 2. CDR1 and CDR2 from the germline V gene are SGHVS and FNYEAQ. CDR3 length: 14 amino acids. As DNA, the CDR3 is TGTGCCAGCAGCAGGGGACTAGCGGACAATGAGCAGTTCTTC. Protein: CASSRGLADNEQFF.

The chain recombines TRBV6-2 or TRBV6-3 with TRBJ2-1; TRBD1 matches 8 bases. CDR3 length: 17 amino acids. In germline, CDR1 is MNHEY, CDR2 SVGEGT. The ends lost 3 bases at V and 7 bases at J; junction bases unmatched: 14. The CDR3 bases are TGTGCCAGCAGTTATTTGCAGGGGGCGTTGAGCTCGAATGAGCAGTTCTTC. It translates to CASSYLQGALSSNEQFF.

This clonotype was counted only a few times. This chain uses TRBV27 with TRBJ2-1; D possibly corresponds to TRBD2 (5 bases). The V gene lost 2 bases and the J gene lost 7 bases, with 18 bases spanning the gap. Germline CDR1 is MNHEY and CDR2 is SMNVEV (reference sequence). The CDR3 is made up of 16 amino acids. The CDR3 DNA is TGTGCCAGCAGTTTAATTCCGGGATCCCGAGGGAATGAGCAGTTCTTC. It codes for CASSLIPGSRGNEQFF.

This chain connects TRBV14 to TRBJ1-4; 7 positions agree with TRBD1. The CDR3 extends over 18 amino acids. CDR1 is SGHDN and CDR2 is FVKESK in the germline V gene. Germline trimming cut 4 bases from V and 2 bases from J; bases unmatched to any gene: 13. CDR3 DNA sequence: TGTGCCAGCAGCCCTAACAGGGGCGGCGCCATGACTAATGAAAAACTGTTTTTT. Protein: CASSPNRGGAMTNEKLFF.

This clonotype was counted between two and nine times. CDR3 amino acids: CASRYQGTSGRSSYEQYF. As DNA, the CDR3 is TGTGCCAGCAGATATCAAGGAACTAGCGGGAGATCATCCTACGAGCAGTACTTC. V usage is TRBV6-5 and J usage is TRBJ2-7; 11 nucleotides match TRBD2. This CDR3 is built from 18 residues. The V gene's germline CDR1 is MNHEY and CDR2 SVGAGI. J was trimmed by 1 base and V by 6 bases; bases with no gene match: 14.

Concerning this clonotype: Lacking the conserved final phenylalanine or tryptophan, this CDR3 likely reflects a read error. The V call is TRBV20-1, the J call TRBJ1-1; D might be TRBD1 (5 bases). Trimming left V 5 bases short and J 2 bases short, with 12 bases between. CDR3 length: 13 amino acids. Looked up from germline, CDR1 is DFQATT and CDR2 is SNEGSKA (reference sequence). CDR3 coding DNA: TGCAGTGCTCCCCGGGACGCCAACACTGAAGCTTTCTTG. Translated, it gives CSAPRDANTEAFL.

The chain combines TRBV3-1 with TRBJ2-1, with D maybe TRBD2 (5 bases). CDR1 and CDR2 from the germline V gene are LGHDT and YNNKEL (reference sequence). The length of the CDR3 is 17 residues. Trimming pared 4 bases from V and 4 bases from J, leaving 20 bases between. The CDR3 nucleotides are TGTGCCAGCAGCCGGGGAGACCTCACGGGTCCGTACAATGAGCAGTTCTTC. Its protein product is CASSRGDLTGPYNEQFF.

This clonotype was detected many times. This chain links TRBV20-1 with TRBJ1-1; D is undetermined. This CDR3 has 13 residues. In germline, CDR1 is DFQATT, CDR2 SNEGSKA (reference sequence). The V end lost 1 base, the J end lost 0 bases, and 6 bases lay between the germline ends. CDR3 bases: TGCAGTGCTAGAGGGTACATGAACACTGAAGCTTTCTTT. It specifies CSARGYMNTEAFF.

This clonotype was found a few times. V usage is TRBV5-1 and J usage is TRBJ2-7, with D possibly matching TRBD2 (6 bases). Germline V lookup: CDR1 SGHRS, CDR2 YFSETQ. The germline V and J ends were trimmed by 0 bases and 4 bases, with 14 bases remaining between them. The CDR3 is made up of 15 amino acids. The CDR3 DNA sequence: TGCGCCAGCAGCTTGGCCTGGGGGGATACTTACGAGCAGTACTTC. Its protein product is CASSLAWGDTYEQYF.

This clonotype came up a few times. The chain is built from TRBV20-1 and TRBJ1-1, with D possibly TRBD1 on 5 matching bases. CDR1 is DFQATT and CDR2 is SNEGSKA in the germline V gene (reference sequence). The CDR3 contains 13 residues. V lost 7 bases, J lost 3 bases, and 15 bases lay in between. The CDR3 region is CSVKYWGDTEAFF. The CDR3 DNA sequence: TGCAGTGTTAAGTACTGGGGGGACACTGAAGCTTTCTTT.

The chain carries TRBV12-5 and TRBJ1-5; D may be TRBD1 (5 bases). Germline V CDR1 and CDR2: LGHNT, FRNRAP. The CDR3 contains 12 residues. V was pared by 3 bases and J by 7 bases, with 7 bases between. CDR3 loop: CASGLSGQPQHF. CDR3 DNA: TGTGCTAGTGGTTTATCAGGGCAGCCCCAGCATTTT.

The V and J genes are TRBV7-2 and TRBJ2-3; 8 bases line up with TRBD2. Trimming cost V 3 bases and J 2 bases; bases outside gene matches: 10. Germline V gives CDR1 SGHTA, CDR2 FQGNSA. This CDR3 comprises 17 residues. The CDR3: CASSFRGRSWDTDTQYF. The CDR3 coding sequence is TGTGCCAGCAGCTTTCGCGGGAGGTCGTGGGACACAGATACGCAGTATTTT. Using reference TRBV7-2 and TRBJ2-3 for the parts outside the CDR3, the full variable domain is GAGVSQSPSNKVTEKGKDVELRCDPISGHTALYWYRQSLGQGLEFLIYFQGNSAPDKSGLPSDRFSAERTGGSVSTLTIQRTQQEDSAVYLCASSFRGRSWDTDTQYFGPGTRLTVL.

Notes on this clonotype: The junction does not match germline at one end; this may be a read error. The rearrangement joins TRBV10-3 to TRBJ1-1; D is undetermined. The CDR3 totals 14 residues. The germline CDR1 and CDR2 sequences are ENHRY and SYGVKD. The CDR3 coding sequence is TGTGCCACCAGTGAGTCGCGGACGAACACTGAAGCTTTCTTT. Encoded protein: CATSESRTNTEAFF.

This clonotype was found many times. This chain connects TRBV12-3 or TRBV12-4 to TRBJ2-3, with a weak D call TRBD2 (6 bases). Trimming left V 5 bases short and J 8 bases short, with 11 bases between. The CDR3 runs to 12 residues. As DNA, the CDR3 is TGTGCCAGCAGTGGTGCCGGGGGTACGCAGTATTTT. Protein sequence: CASSGAGGTQYF.

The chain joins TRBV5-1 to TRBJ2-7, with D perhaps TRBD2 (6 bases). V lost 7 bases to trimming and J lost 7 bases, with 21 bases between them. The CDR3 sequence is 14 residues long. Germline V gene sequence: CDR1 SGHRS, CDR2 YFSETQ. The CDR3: CASAQPGLPWEQYF. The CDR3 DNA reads TGCGCCAGCGCTCAGCCGGGACTCCCGTGGGAGCAGTACTTC.

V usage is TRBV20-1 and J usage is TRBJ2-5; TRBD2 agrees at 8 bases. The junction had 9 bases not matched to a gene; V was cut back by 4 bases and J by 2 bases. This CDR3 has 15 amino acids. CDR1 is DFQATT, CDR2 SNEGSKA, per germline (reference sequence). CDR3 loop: CSATSAGEGQETQYF. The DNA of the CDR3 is TGCAGTGCTACTTCAGCGGGAGAGGGGCAAGAGACCCAGTACTTC.

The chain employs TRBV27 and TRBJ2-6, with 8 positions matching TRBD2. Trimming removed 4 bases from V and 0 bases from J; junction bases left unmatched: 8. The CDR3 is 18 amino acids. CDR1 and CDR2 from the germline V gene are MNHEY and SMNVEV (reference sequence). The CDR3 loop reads CASSWGGGLGSGANVLTF. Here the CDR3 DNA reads TGTGCCAGCAGTTGGGGCGGGGGGCTGGGCTCTGGGGCCAACGTCCTGACTTTC.

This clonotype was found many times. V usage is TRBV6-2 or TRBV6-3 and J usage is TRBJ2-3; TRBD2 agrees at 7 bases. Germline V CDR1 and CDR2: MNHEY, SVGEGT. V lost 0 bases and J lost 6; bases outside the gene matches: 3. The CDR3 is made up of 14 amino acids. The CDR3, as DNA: TGTGCCAGCAGTTACTCTTTACTAGCGGATACGCAGTATTTT. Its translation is CASSYSLLADTQYF.

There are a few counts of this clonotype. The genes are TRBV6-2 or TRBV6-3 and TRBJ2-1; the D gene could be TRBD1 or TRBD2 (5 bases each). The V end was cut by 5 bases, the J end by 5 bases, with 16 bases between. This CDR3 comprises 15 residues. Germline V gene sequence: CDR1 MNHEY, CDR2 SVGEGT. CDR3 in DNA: TGTGCCAGCAGTCCTTTTGGGGGATTGAACAATGAGCAGTTCTTC. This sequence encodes CASSPFGGLNNEQFF.

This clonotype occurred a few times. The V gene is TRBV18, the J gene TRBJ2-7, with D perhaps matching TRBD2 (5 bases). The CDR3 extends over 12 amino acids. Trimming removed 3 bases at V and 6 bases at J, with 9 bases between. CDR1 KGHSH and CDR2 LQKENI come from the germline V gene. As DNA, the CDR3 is TGTGCCAGCTCACCCCGGGGTGTCGAGCAGTACTTC. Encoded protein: CASSPRGVEQYF.